This TCR beta chain comes out of a study of cytomegalovirus exposure and HLA in healthy donors. General study points: Sequence variants that were highly shared formed a cluster that was likely a sequencing artifact. CMV serostatus was the sole immune exposure information available.

In the case of this clone: The antigen is undetermined.

Primers included in the PCR were 60 Vbeta and 13 Jbeta primers. The data were produced by immunoSEQ multiplex PCR, yet TCRdb's version contains in-frame clones alone and is incomplete. The sample consists of hundreds of thousands of clones, about 75% of them appearing once. The material sequenced was PBMCs. The sequence was collected from a female donor in good health and CMV-seronegative.

The CDR3 reads CSARRKETQYF. The CDR3 region has the DNA TGCAGTGCTAGGAGGAAAGAGACCCAGTACTTC. This chain joins TRBV20-1 and TRBJ2-5, with D unresolved. V shed 3 bases and J shed 3 bases, with 5 bases lying between them. Germline loops: CDR1 DFQATT, CDR2 SNEGSKA (reference sequence). This CDR3 region has 11 residues.